A single sample is the source of the 22 T cell receptor beta chains below, sequenced in a study of TIL therapy for anti-PD-1-resistant metastatic lung cancer. This was the immunoSEQ v3 assay. Using immunoSEQ multiplex PCR, the repertoire was profiled, and TCRdb retains in-frame clones only, with some absent. Here the sample spans 52,000 or so clones, over 75% being singletons. Time point: pre-treatment sample, taken before nivolumab and TIL therapy. The starting material was blood, obtained at baseline. These receptors all stem from a person aged 25-79 years with non-small cell lung cancer.

V and J are TRBV5-1 and TRBJ1-1; no reliable D call. Germline loops: CDR1 SGHRS, CDR2 YFSETQ. CDR3 length: 13 amino acids. V was cut by 6 bases and J by 4 bases, with 13 bases left in between. The CDR3 sequence: CASKPAATTEAFF. As DNA, the CDR3 is TGCGCCAGCAAACCGGCAGCTACCACTGAAGCTTTCTTT.

The chain carries TRBV5-6 and TRBJ2-7, with TRBD1 matching 9 bases. The CDR3 length is 14 residues. Per the germline V gene, CDR1 is SGHDT and CDR2 is YYEEEE. Germline trimming cut 0 bases from V and 5 bases from J; bases unmatched to any gene: 3. The CDR3 nucleotides read TGTGCCAGCAGCTTGGGGACAGGGGTGAACGAGCAGTACTTC. Protein product: CASSLGTGVNEQYF.

The chain has TRBV19 and TRBJ1-5, with D perhaps matching TRBD1 (6 bases). Trimming pared 7 bases from V and 7 bases from J, leaving 14 bases between. CDR3 length: 13 amino acids. Per germline, CDR1 LNHDA and CDR2 SQIVND (reference sequence). The CDR3 region has the DNA TGTGCCAGTATGAAACAGGGAGGGCAGCCCCAGCATTTT. Translating it yields CASMKQGGQPQHF.

The chain employs TRBV18 and TRBJ2-3; 7 positions match TRBD1. Per the germline V gene, CDR1 is KGHSH and CDR2 is LQKENI. The CDR3 runs to 17 residues. V lost 3 bases and J lost 6; bases outside the gene matches: 15. CDR3 protein: CASSPPLGNGRGDTQYF. As DNA, the CDR3 is TGTGCCAGCTCACCTCCCTTAGGTAACGGCAGGGGGGATACGCAGTATTTT.

The chain combines TRBV30 with TRBJ2-7; D is unclear. CDR3 length: 15 residues. Germline V gene data show CDR1 as GTSNPN and CDR2 as SVGIG (reference sequence). V lost 3 bases, J lost 0 bases, and 15 bases lay in between. CDR3 coding DNA: TGTGCCTGGAGAGAAGGCTCTAAGAGCTCCTACGAGCAGTACTTC. It encodes CAWREGSKSSYEQYF.

The gene calls are TRBV5-1 and TRBJ2-6, with D possibly being TRBD1 (6 bases). V gave up 4 bases and J gave up 0 bases, with 11 bases separating them. Germline V CDR1 and CDR2: SGHRS, YFSETQ. The CDR3 length is 16 residues. The CDR3 DNA follows: TGCGCCAGCAGCATTACAGGGAGCTCTGGGGCCAACGTCCTGACTTTC. Its protein product is CASSITGSSGANVLTF.

The chain is built from TRBV7-2 and TRBJ2-5; 11 bases are a match to TRBD2. Germline V lookup: CDR1 SGHTA, CDR2 FQGNSA. Losses at the gene ends were 5 bases for V and 2 bases for J; bases not matched to a gene: 13. The CDR3 has 18 residues. CDR3 region: CASSPPGLAVGGQETQYF. In DNA form, the CDR3 reads TGTGCCAGCAGCCCCCCGGGACTAGCGGTGGGGGGACAAGAGACCCAGTACTTC.

This clone was detected a few times. The chain uses TRBV14 and TRBJ2-3; the D call may be TRBD1 or TRBD2 (6 bases each). V lost 0 bases, J lost 1 base, and 11 bases lay in between. This CDR3 comprises 16 residues. The germline CDR1 and CDR2 sequences are SGHDN and FVKESK. Here the CDR3 reads CASSQDVGGRTDTQYF. DNA of the CDR3: TGTGCCAGCAGCCAAGATGTGGGGGGCCGCACAGATACGCAGTATTTT.

The V gene is TRBV5-1, the J gene TRBJ2-7; maybe TRBD1 (7 bases). Per germline, CDR1 SGHRS and CDR2 YFSETQ. Trimming cost V 3 bases and J 6 bases, with 16 bases left between them. CDR3 size: 14 residues. CDR3 sequence (DNA): TGCGCCAGCAGCTACGACAGGGAGGTACCCGAGCAGTACTTC. As protein: CASSYDREVPEQYF.

This clone was seen only once. This rearrangement joins TRBV2 to TRBJ2-5; tentatively, D is TRBD2 (7 bases). Looked up from germline, CDR1 is SNHLY and CDR2 is FYNNEI. V was shortened by 6 bases and J by 2 bases, with 16 bases between the two germline ends. There are 15 residues in the CDR3. In nucleotides, the CDR3 is TGTGCCAGCAGGGGGGGCGGGGGAGCACAAGAGACCCAGTACTTC. This codes for CASRGGGGAQETQYF.

This chain connects TRBV12-3 or TRBV12-4 to TRBJ2-2; 7 positions match TRBD1. Trimming cost V 8 bases and J 2 bases; bases outside gene matches: 2. The CDR3 covers 13 residues. CDR3 DNA: TGTGCCAGCCGGACAGGCAACACCGGGGAGCTGTTTTTT. This sequence encodes CASRTGNTGELFF.

This rearrangement joins TRBV5-1 to TRBJ2-1; 9 nucleotides agree with TRBD2. The CDR3 spans 13 residues. V was clipped by 2 bases and J by 6 bases; unmatched bases: 0. Germline V gives CDR1 SGHRS, CDR2 YFSETQ. CDR3 loop: CASSFSGSNEQFF. CDR3 DNA sequence: TGCGCCAGCAGCTTTAGCGGGAGCAATGAGCAGTTCTTC.

The rearrangement uses TRBV7-6 and TRBJ1-5, with 7 bases identical to TRBD1. CDR3 size: 14 residues. The V gene's germline CDR1 is SGHVS and CDR2 FNYEAQ. Losses at the gene ends were 5 bases for V and 6 bases for J; bases not matched to a gene: 7. CDR3 in amino acids: CASSPDRVLQPQHF. DNA for the CDR3: TGTGCCAGCAGCCCAGACAGGGTTCTTCAGCCCCAGCATTTT.

The rearrangement joins TRBV7-9 to TRBJ2-3; 7 nucleotides match TRBD2. The CDR3 has 17 residues. The germline gives CDR1 SEHNR, CDR2 FQNEAQ (reference sequence). V shed 6 bases, J shed 0 bases, and the junction held 12 bases outside the gene matches. The CDR3 here is CASSSPLAGGSTDTQYF. The CDR3 coding sequence is TGTGCCAGCAGTTCCCCTTTAGCGGGTGGTAGCACAGATACGCAGTATTTT.

The J gene is TRBJ2-7, the V gene TRBV7-9, with D maybe TRBD1 (5 bases). Deletions cut 0 bases from V and 2 bases from J, with 8 bases between. The CDR3 runs to 14 residues. Germline CDR1 is SEHNR and CDR2 is FQNEAQ (reference sequence). The chain's CDR3 is CASSLAIQAYEQYF. The CDR3 DNA reads TGTGCCAGCAGCTTAGCGATACAGGCCTACGAGCAGTACTTC.

The gene calls are TRBV4-3 and TRBJ1-4; possible D gene TRBD1, 6 bases. The CDR3 consists of 14 residues. V gave up 1 base and J gave up 7 bases, with 10 bases separating them. Per the germline V gene, CDR1 is LGHNA and CDR2 is YSLEER. CDR3: CASSQGGGAEKLFF. CDR3 nucleotides: TGCGCCAGCAGCCAAGGAGGGGGAGCTGAAAAACTGTTTTTT.

V is TRBV18 and J is TRBJ2-2; D gene uncertain. The CDR3 runs to 15 residues. Looked up from germline, CDR1 is KGHSH and CDR2 is LQKENI. V was clipped by 2 bases and J by 3 bases, with 10 bases between them. CDR3 nucleotides: TGTGCCAGCTCACCAAACGAGGTGGACACCGGGGAGCTGTTTTTT. Its translation is CASSPNEVDTGELFF.

The rearrangement uses TRBV11-2 and TRBJ2-3; D gene uncertain. Trimming took off 3 bases at V and 6 bases at J, with 19 bases between the two ends. In germline, CDR1 is SGHAT, CDR2 FQNNGV. The CDR3 has 16 amino acids. This chain's CDR3 is CASSLYDLQMSDTQYF. CDR3 sequence (DNA): TGTGCCAGCAGCTTGTACGACCTACAGATGTCCGATACGCAGTATTTT.

This clone was counted a single time. The J gene is TRBJ2-3, the V gene TRBV9, with a possible D match to TRBD2 (6 bases). Trimming took 4 bases from V and 3 from J, leaving 15 bases between them. The germline CDR1 and CDR2 sequences are SGDLS and YYNGEE. This CDR3 spans 15 amino acids. The CDR3 here is CASSFRLLATDTQYF. The CDR3 bases are TGTGCCAGCAGCTTTCGACTACTAGCAACAGATACGCAGTATTTT.

The CDR3 DNA reads TGTGCCAGCATCGAGTTAGAGACCCAGTACTTC. Protein product: CASIELETQYF. The chain carries TRBV2 and TRBJ2-5; D ambiguous. The CDR3 loop spans 11 amino acids. The V end was cut by 7 bases, the J end by 4 bases, with 7 bases between. Per the germline V gene, CDR1 is SNHLY and CDR2 is FYNNEI.

The chain carries TRBV10-3 and TRBJ2-3; 10 bases line up with TRBD2. This CDR3 has 18 amino acids. V dropped 3 bases and J dropped 1; count of bases not matched to a gene: 10. Germline V CDR1 and CDR2: ENHRY, SYGVKD. The DNA of the CDR3 is TGTGCCATCAGTGAAGGAGCGGGAGGGCCCTTTGGCACAGATACGCAGTATTTT. Amino acid sequence: CAISEGAGGPFGTDTQYF.

V and J are TRBV27 and TRBJ2-2; tentative D call: TRBD2 (6 bases). Germline assignment: CDR1 MNHEY and CDR2 SMNVEV (reference sequence). The CDR3 consists of 16 residues. The ends were cut back, 2 bases at V and 3 bases at J, with 13 bases in the middle. The CDR3, as DNA: TGTGCCAGCAGTTTAAAGGCGGGGACGCACACCGGGGAGCTGTTTTTT. It codes for CASSLKAGTHTGELFF.